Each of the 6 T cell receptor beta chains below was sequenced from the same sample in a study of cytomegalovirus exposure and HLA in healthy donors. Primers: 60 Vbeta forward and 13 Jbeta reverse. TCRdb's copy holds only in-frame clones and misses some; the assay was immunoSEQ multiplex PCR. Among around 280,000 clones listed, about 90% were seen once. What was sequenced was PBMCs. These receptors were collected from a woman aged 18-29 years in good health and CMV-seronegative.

CDR3: CASSPQVPGGYGYTF. CDR3 sequence (DNA): TGTGCCAGTAGTCCCCAAGTGCCCGGAGGGTATGGCTACACCTTC. This chain uses TRBV19 with TRBJ1-2, with D unresolved. This CDR3 has 15 residues. Trimming shortened V by 5 bases and J by 5 bases, and 18 bases separated the two germline ends. Germline V gene sequence: CDR1 LNHDA, CDR2 SQIVND (reference sequence).

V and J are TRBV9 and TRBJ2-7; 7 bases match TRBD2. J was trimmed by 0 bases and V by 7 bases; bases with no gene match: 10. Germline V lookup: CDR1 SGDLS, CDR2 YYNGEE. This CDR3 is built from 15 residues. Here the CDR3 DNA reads TGTGCCAGCTCATACGGGGGGTCGAGCTCCTACGAGCAGTACTTC. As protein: CASSYGGSSSYEQYF.

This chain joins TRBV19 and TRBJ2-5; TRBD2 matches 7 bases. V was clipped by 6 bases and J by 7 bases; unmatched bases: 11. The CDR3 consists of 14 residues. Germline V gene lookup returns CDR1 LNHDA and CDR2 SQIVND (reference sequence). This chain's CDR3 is CASSSDHPGGTQYF. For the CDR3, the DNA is TGTGCCAGTAGCTCAGACCACCCGGGGGGGACCCAGTACTTC.

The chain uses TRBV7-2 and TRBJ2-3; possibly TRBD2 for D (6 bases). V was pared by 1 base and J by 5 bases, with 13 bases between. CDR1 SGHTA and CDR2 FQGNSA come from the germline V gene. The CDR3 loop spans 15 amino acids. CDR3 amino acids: CASSLVGGAGDTQYF. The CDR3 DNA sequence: TGTGCCAGCAGCTTAGTTGGAGGGGCGGGAGATACGCAGTATTTT.

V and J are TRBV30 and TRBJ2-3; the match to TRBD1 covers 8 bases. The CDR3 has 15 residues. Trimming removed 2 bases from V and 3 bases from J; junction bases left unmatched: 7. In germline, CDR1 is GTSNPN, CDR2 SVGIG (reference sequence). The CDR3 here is CAWSPGTGGTDTQYF. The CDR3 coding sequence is TGTGCCTGGAGTCCCGGGACAGGTGGGACAGATACGCAGTATTTT.

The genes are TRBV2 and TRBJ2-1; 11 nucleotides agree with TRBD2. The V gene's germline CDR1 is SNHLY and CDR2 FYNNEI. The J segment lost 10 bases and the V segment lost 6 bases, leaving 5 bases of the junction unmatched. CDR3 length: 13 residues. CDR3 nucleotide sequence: TGTGCCAGCAGAGGGACTAGCGGCGAAGAGCAGTTCTTC. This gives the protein CASRGTSGEEQFF. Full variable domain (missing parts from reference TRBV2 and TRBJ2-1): EPEVTQTPSHQVTQMGQEVILRCVPISNHLYFYWYRQILGQKVEFLVSFYNNEISEKSEIFDDQFSVERPDGSNFTLKIRSTKLEDSAMYFCASRGTSGEEQFFGPGTRLTVL.